One sample yielded the 10 T cell receptor beta chains listed below, sequenced in a study of tumor-infiltrating lymphocytes in primary liver carcinoma. Total RNA amounting to 450 to 550 ng was the source from which TCR beta cDNA was made with a constant-region primer. Slightly modified ARM-PCR served as the procedure for the TCR beta libraries. These libraries came from three rounds of nested multiplex PCR. The first two PCR rounds, nine to ten cycles each, used TRBV1-TRBV30 forward primers and a C-beta reverse primer. TCRdb recomputed calls from the multiplex PCR reads with MiXCR, one row per CDR3 protein. The table has 55,000 to 65,000 distinct CDR3 sequences, just over 70% seen once. Each 20-30 mg portion of unsorted bulk tissue served as the source for co-extraction of RNA and DNA. Sequences were obtained from liver tumor tissue from sampling region 2. Subset in this sample: tumor region T2, inferior pole. The receptors here all came from a man between 40 and 49 years old with primary liver carcinoma and hepatitis B virus infection.

Turning to this clonotype: A read error may produce the germline difference seen at one junction end. The chain links TRBV7-9 to TRBJ2-1; D is ambiguous. The CDR3 runs to 11 residues. Germline CDR1 SEHNR, CDR2 FQNEAQ (reference sequence). CDR3 in amino acids: CASSFLGEQSF. CDR3 coding DNA: TGCGCCAGCAGCTTTCTTGGTGAGCAGTCCTTC.

The chain carries TRBV24-1 and TRBJ2-1, with D hard to call. Trimming pared 9 bases from V and 8 bases from J, leaving 19 bases between. The germline gives CDR1 KGHDR, CDR2 SFDVKD. The CDR3 extends over 14 amino acids. The CDR3 DNA sequence: TGTGCCACCTCAAGCGAGGCACGATACGATGAGCAGTTCTTC. It specifies CATSSEARYDEQFF.

In the case of this clonotype: Since a much larger clone is just one base distant, this may be a read error. J is TRBJ1-1 and V is TRBV7-9; D uncertain. Germline V lookup: CDR1 SEHNR, CDR2 FQNEAQ (reference sequence). The CDR3 sequence is 11 residues long. V was pared by 7 bases and J by 1 base, with 4 bases between. The CDR3 sequence is CASNPNTEAFF. The DNA for the CDR3 is TGTGCCAGCAACCCGAACACTGAAGCTTTCTTT.

Of note for this clonotype: One base away lies a much larger clone, so this may be a sequencing read error. This chain joins TRBV6-4 and TRBJ2-3; 12 nucleotides match TRBD2. V lost 7 bases, J lost 2 bases, and 4 bases stayed unmatched. CDR3 length equals 15 residues. Germline values: CDR1 MRHNA, CDR2 SNTAGT. CDR3: CASNRLAGDTDTQYF. CDR3 DNA: TGTGCCAGCAATCGACTAGCGGGAGACACAGATACGCAGTATTTT.

The sample holds many counts of this clonotype. The junction departs from germline at one end; a sequencing error may be responsible. V and J are TRBV5-4 and TRBJ2-3, with a weak D call TRBD1 (5 bases). The CDR3 runs to 14 residues. Germline CDR1 SGHNT, CDR2 YYREEE (reference sequence). CDR3 coding DNA: TGTGCCAGCAGCCAGACCCAGGTCACAGGTACGCAGTATTTT. Translation gives CASSQTQVTGTQYF.

With respect to this clonotype: Germline is not matched at one junction end, which may reflect a read error. The chain employs TRBV6-5 and TRBJ2-1, with TRBD2 identical over 10 bases. Looked up from germline, CDR1 is MNHEY and CDR2 is SVGAGI. CDR3 length: 15 residues. This CDR3 is CDSRRLAGEGNEHFF. CDR3 DNA sequence: TGTGACAGCAGGCGGCTAGCGGGAGAGGGAAATGAGCACTTCTTC.

With regard to this clonotype: Germline is not matched at one junction end, which may reflect a read error. V and J are TRBV11-2 and TRBJ1-1, with 7 bases lining up with TRBD1. Germline V gene sequence: CDR1 SGHAT, CDR2 FQNNGV. This CDR3 contains 18 residues. Written as DNA, the CDR3 is TGTACCAGCAGTCGAGGGGGCGCAGGTCCTTGGGGGAACACTGAAGCTTTCTTT. Its translation: CTSSRGGAGPWGNTEAFF. Together with reference TRBV11-2 and TRBJ1-1, the CDR3 gives the full variable domain: EAGVAQSPRYKIIEKRQSVAFWCNPISGHATLYWYQQILGQGPKLLIQFQNNGVVDDSQLPKDRFSAERLKGVDSTLKIQPAKLEDSAVYLCTSSRGGAGPWGNTEAFFGQGTRLTVV.

In this sample, this clonotype turned up many times. The J gene is TRBJ1-1, the V gene TRBV14; D gene ambiguous. This CDR3 comprises 14 residues. V gave up 1 base and J gave up 0 bases, with 6 bases separating them. Germline V gene sequence: CDR1 SGHDN, CDR2 FVKESK. CDR3 sequence (DNA): TGTGCCAGCAGCCAAGCAGATTTGAACACTGAAGCTTTCTTT. It encodes CASSQADLNTEAFF.

Concerning this clonotype itself: At one end the junction does not follow the germline gene, possibly because of a read error. The V call is TRBV30, the J call TRBJ2-6, with D possibly being TRBD1 (5 bases). This CDR3 contains 15 residues. Germline V gene sequence: CDR1 GTSNPN, CDR2 SVGIG (reference sequence). The CDR3 bases are TGTGCCTGGATATCCACAGGATCTGGGGCCAACATCCTGACTTTC. Translation gives CAWISTGSGANILTF.

The chain recombines TRBV6-6 with TRBJ2-7, with 7 bases matching TRBD1. The CDR3 consists of 15 residues. V shed 5 bases, J shed 6 bases, and the junction held 13 bases outside the gene matches. The germline CDR1 and CDR2 sequences are MNHNY and SVGAGI (reference sequence). The DNA of the CDR3 is TGTGCCAGCAGTCTCCCCCCGACAGGGATGGCCGAGCAGTACTTC. The encoded protein is CASSLPPTGMAEQYF.